This T cell receptor (beta chain) was observed in a study of T cells in Graves' hyperthyroidism and ophthalmopathy. Points from the study as a whole: Patients with ophthalmopathy were separated from those with stable hyperthyroidism by a 13 V-J model.

Using RNA transcripts as the source, TCR beta CDR3 regions were amplified. Carried out on the TCR CDR3, a first-round RT-PCR used the HTBI primer set. TCRdb fed the multiplex PCR reads into MiXCR, producing one record per CDR3 protein. The table has about half a million distinct CDR3 sequences, approximately 22% seen once; the top ten hold about half. This clonotype was detected ten times or more. The antigen is not known. The germline V gene has CDR1 MDHEN and CDR2 SYDVKM. With V trimmed by 7 bases and J by 4 bases, 6 bases remained unmatched. This CDR3 has 14 residues. The receptor was isolated from an older woman with Graves' ophthalmopathy. The chain joins TRBV28 to TRBJ2-1; 8 bases map to TRBD2. Specimen: blood. CDR3 nucleotide sequence: TGTGCCAGCAAATTAGCGGGAAGGTACAATGAGCAGTTCTTC. Translating it yields CASKLAGRYNEQFF.